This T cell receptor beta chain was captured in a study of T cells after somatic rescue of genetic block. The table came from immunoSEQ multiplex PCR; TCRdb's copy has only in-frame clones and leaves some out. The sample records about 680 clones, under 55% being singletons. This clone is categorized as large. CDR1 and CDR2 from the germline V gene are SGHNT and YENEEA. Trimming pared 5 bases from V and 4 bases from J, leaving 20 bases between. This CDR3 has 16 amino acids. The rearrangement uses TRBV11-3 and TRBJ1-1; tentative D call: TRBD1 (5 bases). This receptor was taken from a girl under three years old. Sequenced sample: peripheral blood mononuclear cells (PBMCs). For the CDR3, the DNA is TGTGCCAGCAGCCCGGGTCGAAGGGGCTTAGGCACTGAAGCTTTCTTT. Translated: CASSPGRRGLGTEAFF.